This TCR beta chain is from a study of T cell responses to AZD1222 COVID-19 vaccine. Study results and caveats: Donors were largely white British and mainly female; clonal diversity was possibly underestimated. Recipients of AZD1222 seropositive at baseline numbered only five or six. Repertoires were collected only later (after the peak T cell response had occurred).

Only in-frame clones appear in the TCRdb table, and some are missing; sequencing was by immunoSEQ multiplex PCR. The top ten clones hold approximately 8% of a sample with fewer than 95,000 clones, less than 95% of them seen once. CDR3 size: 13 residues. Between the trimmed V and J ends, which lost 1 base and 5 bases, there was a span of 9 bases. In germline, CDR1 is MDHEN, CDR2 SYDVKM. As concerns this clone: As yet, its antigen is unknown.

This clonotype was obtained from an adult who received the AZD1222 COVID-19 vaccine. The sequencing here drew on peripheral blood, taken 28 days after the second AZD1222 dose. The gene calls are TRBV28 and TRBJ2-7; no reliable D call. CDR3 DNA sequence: TGTGCCAGCAGTTTATTATGGGTGAACGAGCAGTACTTC. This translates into CASSLLWVNEQYF.